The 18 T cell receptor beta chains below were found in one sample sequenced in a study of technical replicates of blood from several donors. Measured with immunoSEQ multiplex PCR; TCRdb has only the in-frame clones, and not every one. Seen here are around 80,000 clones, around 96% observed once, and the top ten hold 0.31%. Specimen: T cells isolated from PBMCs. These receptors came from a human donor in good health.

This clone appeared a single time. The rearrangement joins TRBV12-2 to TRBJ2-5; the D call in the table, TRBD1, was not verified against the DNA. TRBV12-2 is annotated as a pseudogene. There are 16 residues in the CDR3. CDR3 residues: CASRLAGTGRCKTQYF. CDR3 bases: TGTGCAAGTCGCTTAGCGGGGACAGGGAGATGTAAGACCCAGTACTTC.

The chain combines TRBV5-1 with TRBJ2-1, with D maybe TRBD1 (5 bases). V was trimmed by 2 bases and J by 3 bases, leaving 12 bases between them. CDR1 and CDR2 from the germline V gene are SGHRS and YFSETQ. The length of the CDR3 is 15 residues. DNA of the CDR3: TGCGCCAGCAGCTTATACTCACAGGTCTACAATGAGCAGTTCTTC. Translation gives CASSLYSQVYNEQFF.

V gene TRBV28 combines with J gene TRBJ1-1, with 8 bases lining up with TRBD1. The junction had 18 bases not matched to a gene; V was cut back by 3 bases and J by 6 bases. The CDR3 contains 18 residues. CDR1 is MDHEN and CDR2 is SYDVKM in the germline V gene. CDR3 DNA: TGTGCCAGCAGTTTTCCATCGCAGGGGGCGGAGTGGTATTCTGAAGCTTTCTTT. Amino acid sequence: CASSFPSQGAEWYSEAFF.

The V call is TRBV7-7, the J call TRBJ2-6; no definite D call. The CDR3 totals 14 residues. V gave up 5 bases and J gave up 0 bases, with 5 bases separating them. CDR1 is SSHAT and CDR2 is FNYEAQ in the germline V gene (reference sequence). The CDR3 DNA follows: TGTGCCAGCAGCCCGAGCTCTGGGGCCAACGTCCTGACTTTC. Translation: CASSPSSGANVLTF.

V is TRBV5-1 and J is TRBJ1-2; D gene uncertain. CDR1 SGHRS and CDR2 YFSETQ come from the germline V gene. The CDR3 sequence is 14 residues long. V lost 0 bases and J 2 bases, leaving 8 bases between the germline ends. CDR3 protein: CASSLAPVNYGYTF. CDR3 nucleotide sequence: TGCGCCAGCAGCTTGGCCCCCGTGAACTATGGCTACACCTTC.

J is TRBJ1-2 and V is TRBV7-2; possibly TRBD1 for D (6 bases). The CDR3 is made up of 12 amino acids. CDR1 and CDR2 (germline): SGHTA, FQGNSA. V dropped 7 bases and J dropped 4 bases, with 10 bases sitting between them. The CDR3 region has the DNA TGTGCCAGCACCGTAGGGGGCTATGGCTACACCTTC. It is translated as CASTVGGYGYTF.

DNA of the CDR3: TGTGCCAGCAGCTTAGGGGAGTATTATGGCTACACCTTC. Its translation is CASSLGEYYGYTF. V gene TRBV7-2 combines with J gene TRBJ1-2; D is ambiguous. The ends were cut back, 1 base at V and 5 bases at J, with 8 bases in the middle. The germline V gene encodes CDR1 SGHTA and CDR2 FQGNSA. This CDR3 has 13 residues.

The CDR3 DNA is TGTGCCTGGGCTAGGCGCCTAGCGGGACTCTACGAGCAGTACTTC. It translates to CAWARRLAGLYEQYF. The chain uses TRBV30 and TRBJ2-7; 9 bases align to TRBD2. The CDR3 has 15 amino acids. The germline gives CDR1 GTSNPN, CDR2 SVGIG (reference sequence). Losses at the gene ends were 5 bases for V and 3 bases for J; bases not matched to a gene: 11.

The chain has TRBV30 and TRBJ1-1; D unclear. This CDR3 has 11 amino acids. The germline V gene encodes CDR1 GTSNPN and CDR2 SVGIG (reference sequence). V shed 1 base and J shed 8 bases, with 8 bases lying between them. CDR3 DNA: TGTGCCTGGAGTGGGGCGGGGGAAGCTTTCTTT. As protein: CAWSGAGEAFF.

CDR3 DNA sequence: TGTGCCAGCAGTTTCGCGGGGAACTATGGCTACACCTTC. Translating it yields CASSFAGNYGYTF. The chain has TRBV27 and TRBJ1-2; the D is unclear. The CDR3 is 13 amino acids. Germline CDR1 MNHEY, CDR2 SMNVEV (reference sequence). V dropped 3 bases and J dropped 2 bases, with 7 bases sitting between them.

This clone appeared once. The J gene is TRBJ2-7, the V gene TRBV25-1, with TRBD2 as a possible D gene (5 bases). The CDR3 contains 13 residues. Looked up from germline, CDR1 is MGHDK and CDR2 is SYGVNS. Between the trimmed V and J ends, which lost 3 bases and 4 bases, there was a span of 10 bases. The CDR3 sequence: CASSDSGPYEQYF. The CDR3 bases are TGTGCCAGCAGTGACAGCGGACCTTACGAGCAGTACTTC.

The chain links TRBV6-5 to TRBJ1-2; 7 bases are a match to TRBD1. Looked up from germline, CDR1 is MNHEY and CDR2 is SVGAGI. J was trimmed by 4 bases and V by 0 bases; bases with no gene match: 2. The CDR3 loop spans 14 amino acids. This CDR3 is CASSYSSGGYGYTF. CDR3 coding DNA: TGTGCCAGCAGTTACTCGTCAGGGGGCTATGGCTACACCTTC.

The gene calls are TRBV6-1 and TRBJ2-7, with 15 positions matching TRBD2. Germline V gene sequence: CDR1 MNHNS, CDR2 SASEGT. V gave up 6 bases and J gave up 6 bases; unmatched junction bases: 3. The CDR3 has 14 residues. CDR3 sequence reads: CASREGLAGGEQYF. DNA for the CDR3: TGTGCCAGCAGGGAGGGACTAGCGGGAGGCGAGCAGTACTTC.

The CDR3 bases are TGTGCCAGCAGCTTAGCCCTCCTTTCACAGATCTCCTACGAGCAGTACTTC. Its protein is CASSLALLSQISYEQYF. The rearrangement joins TRBV7-8 to TRBJ2-7, with unresolved D. Trimming took off 0 bases at V and 0 bases at J, with 15 bases between the two ends. This CDR3 has 17 residues. Germline V gene sequence: CDR1 SGHVS, CDR2 FQNEAQ.

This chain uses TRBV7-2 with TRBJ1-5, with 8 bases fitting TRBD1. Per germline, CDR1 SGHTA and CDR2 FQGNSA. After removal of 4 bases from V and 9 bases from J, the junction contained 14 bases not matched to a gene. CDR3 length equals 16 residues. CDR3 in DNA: TGTGCCAGCAGCTCCCCAGGACAGGGTTCGCGGGTGCCCCAGCATTTT. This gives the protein CASSSPGQGSRVPQHF.

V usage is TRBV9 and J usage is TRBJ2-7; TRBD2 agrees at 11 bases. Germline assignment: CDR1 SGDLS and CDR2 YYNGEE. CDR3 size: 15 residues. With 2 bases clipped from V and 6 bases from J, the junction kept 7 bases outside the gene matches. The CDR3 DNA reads TGTGCCAGCAGCGTCTTAGCGGGAGGGCCGGGCGAGCAGTACTTC. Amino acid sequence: CASSVLAGGPGEQYF.

CDR3 amino acids: CASSLTPSTDTQYF. DNA for the CDR3: TGTGCCAGCAGTTTGACTCCAAGCACAGATACGCAGTATTTT. J is TRBJ2-3 and V is TRBV27; D is undetermined. Germline CDR1 and CDR2: MNHEY and SMNVEV (reference sequence). The CDR3 covers 14 residues. V lost 3 bases and J lost 0, with 7 bases in between.

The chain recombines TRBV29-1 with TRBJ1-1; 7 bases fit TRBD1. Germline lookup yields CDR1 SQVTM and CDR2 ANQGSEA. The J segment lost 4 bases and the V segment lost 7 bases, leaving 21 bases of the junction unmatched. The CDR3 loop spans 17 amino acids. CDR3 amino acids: CSATSTGTRSWGTEAFF. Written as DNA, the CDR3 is TGCAGCGCGACATCGACAGGGACGAGGAGTTGGGGCACTGAAGCTTTCTTT.